The source of this T cell receptor (beta chain) is a study of cytomegalovirus exposure and HLA in healthy donors. Looking at the study overall: Early released data comprised approximately 85 million unique TCRs from HLA-typed donors.

Study-level findings and limits: The authors reported that TCR beta sequences could predict HLA-A and HLA-B alleles. These predictions were accurate for most subjects in the first cohort. Overall, roughly 160 TCR beta chains were annotated as cytomegalovirus-associated. A later analysis showed HLA-associated TCR beta chains outstripping equally common others in clonal expansion.

The primer mix had 60 Vbeta and 13 Jbeta primers. Assay used: immunoSEQ multiplex PCR; TCRdb lists only in-frame clones, some missing. The sample includes roughly 100,000 clones, just under 80% of them seen just once. As regards this clone: Its antigen is still unknown.

This receptor was obtained from a man aged 30 to 45 in good health and CMV-seronegative. The specimen sequenced was PBMCs.

DNA for the CDR3: TGTGCCAGCAGCGCAGCGGGGGGGGAGTCCTACGAGCAGTACTTC. It codes for CASSAAGGESYEQYF. The chain has TRBV7-9 and TRBJ2-7; the match to TRBD2 covers 10 bases. From germline, CDR1 is SEHNR and CDR2 FQNEAQ (reference sequence). Trimming at V came to 5 bases and at J to 1 base, leaving 5 bases not matched to a gene. The CDR3 is 15 residues long.